This TCR beta chain was sequenced during a study of blood T cells in healthy people across ages. The study's findings and limits: The diversity estimates, figures obtained from one million T cells, were considered underestimates.

This CDR3 spans 17 amino acids. V lost 7 bases and J lost 0; bases outside the gene matches: 14. Per the germline V gene, CDR1 is DFQATT and CDR2 is SNEGSKA (reference sequence). Next came a second PCR, run for roughly 6 to 11 cycles, which used a sample-barcoded 5' primer along with a J-beta primer mix. Carrying 12 random nucleotides, a template-switch adaptor labeled each individual cDNA molecule. TCRdb independently ran MiXCR on the 5' RACE reads; one entry per CDR3 protein. The sample has about 810,000 distinct CDR3 sequences, under 40% seen once. Comment on this clonotype: Its antigen is not identified. It may be a read error: a sequence one base away is much more abundant.

The chain recombines TRBV20-1 with TRBJ1-4, with TRBD1 matching over 7 bases. The receptor's source is a man aged 18 to 30 in good health. Material: blood. This CDR3 is CSVSGQFAIATNEKLFF. In DNA, the CDR3 is TGCAGTGTATCGGGACAGTTCGCAATCGCAACTAATGAAAAACTGTTTTTT.